A single sample gave rise to the 27 T cell receptor beta chains below, sequenced in a study of neurological immune-mediated disorders. TCRdb re-called the 5' RACE reads through MiXCR, storing one row per CDR3 protein. The sample has about 27,000 distinct CDR3 sequences; 21% are singletons. Material: PBMCs. These receptors came from a woman between 55 and 75 years old in good health.

The table lists this clonotype with many counts. The J gene is TRBJ2-1, the V gene TRBV27; D might be TRBD1 or TRBD2, each matching 5 bases. The V end lost 2 bases, the J end lost 0 bases, and 14 bases lay between the germline ends. Germline lookup yields CDR1 MNHEY and CDR2 SMNVEV (reference sequence). The CDR3 spans 17 residues. This CDR3 reads CASSLLGTAYSYNEQFF. The CDR3 nucleotides read TGTGCCAGCAGTTTACTTGGGACCGCTTACTCCTACAATGAGCAGTTCTTC.

Regarding this clonotype: At one end the junction does not follow the germline gene, possibly because of a read error. The chain combines TRBV7-7 with TRBJ2-7; the match to TRBD1 covers 9 bases. Germline lookup yields CDR1 SSHAT and CDR2 FNYEAQ (reference sequence). The CDR3 totals 14 residues. The CDR3 loop reads CASSSGTGSYEQYF. The CDR3 nucleotides are TGTGCTAGCAGCTCCGGGACAGGGTCCTACGAGCAGTACTTC.

This clonotype was found many times. The chain carries TRBV7-2 and TRBJ1-5; D is possibly TRBD1 (6 bases). This CDR3 has 14 residues. V was cut by 5 bases and J by 1 base, with 9 bases left in between. The germline V gene has CDR1 SGHTA and CDR2 FQGNSA. The CDR3, as DNA: TGTGCCAGCAGCGCCACAGGGAGCAATCAGCCCCAGCATTTT. Encoded protein: CASSATGSNQPQHF.

This clonotype was seen many times. The chain employs TRBV29-1 and TRBJ2-1; D perhaps matches TRBD2 (6 bases). This CDR3 contains 13 residues. V lost 1 base and J lost 9, with 13 bases in between. Germline CDR1 and CDR2: SQVTM and ANQGSEA. DNA of the CDR3: TGCAGCGTTGAAGGGTCGCGGCGGGGTGAGCAGTTCTTC. Translated: CSVEGSRRGEQFF.

This clonotype was recorded many times. The V gene is TRBV5-1, the J gene TRBJ2-3; D tentatively reads TRBD1 or TRBD2 (5 bases each). Germline V CDR1 and CDR2: SGHRS, YFSETQ. Trimming removed 0 bases at V and 9 bases at J, with 11 bases between. The CDR3 covers 13 residues. CDR3 residues: CASSLDLGDTQYF. CDR3 sequence (DNA): TGCGCCAGCAGCTTGGATTTGGGGGACACGCAGTATTTT. The full variable domain, rest sourced from reference TRBV5-1 and TRBJ2-3, is KAGVTQTPRYLIKTRGQQVTLSCSPISGHRSVSWYQQTPGQGLQFLFEYFSETQRNKGNFPGRFSGRQFSNSRSEMNVSTLELGDSALYLCASSLDLGDTQYFGPGTRLTVL.

This clonotype was recorded at least ten times. The rearrangement links TRBV6-6 to TRBJ2-1; D ambiguous. Germline V gene sequence: CDR1 MNHNY, CDR2 SVGAGI (reference sequence). The ends were cut back, 4 bases at V and 6 bases at J, with 1 base in the middle. This CDR3 is built from 10 residues. CDR3 DNA: TGTGCCAGCAGTTTCAATGAGCAGTTCTTC. Amino acids: CASSFNEQFF.

This clonotype was counted many times. The rearrangement uses TRBV20-1 and TRBJ1-6; 9 bases are a match to TRBD1. Per germline, CDR1 DFQATT and CDR2 SNEGSKA (reference sequence). The V and J ends lost 5 bases and 9 bases, in that order; junction bases with no gene match: 17. CDR3 size: 17 residues. The DNA for the CDR3 is TGCAGTGCTCCAGCTACCGGGACAGGGATGGTTACTTCACCCCTCCACTTT. It specifies CSAPATGTGMVTSPLHF.

This clonotype has at least ten counts. This chain uses TRBV25-1 with TRBJ1-1; 9 nucleotides align to TRBD1. V lost 1 base and J lost 12; bases outside the gene matches: 12. The germline gives CDR1 MGHDK, CDR2 SYGVNS. The CDR3 consists of 15 residues. CDR3: CASSEWPRDRALTFF. CDR3 coding DNA: TGTGCCAGCAGTGAATGGCCCCGGGACAGGGCGCTAACTTTCTTT. Filled out from reference TRBV25-1 and TRBJ1-1, the complete variable domain reads EADIYQTPRYLVIGTGKKITLECSQTMGHDKMYWYQQDPGMELHLIHYSYGVNSTEKGDLSSESTVSRIRTEHFPLTLESARPSHTSQYLCASSEWPRDRALTFFGQGTRLTVV.

The chain employs TRBV11-2 and TRBJ1-2, with D unresolved. The V end was cut by 3 bases, the J end by 8 bases, with 10 bases between. Looked up from germline, CDR1 is SGHAT and CDR2 is FQNNGV. The CDR3 totals 12 residues. The CDR3 DNA reads as TGTGCCAGCAGCTTTGCCTCTGGCGGCTACACCTTC. Translation: CASSFASGGYTF.

This clonotype was seen repeatedly, ten times or more. The chain uses TRBV6-2 or TRBV6-3 and TRBJ2-2; 12 bases are a match to TRBD2. The CDR3 spans 16 residues. Germline CDR1 MNHEY, CDR2 SVGEGT. With V trimmed by 6 bases and J by 4 bases, 6 bases remained unmatched. DNA of the CDR3: TGTGCCAGCAGGCCGACTAGCGGGAGAGCCACCGGGGAGCTGTTTTTT. Protein sequence: CASRPTSGRATGELFF.

In its sample, this clonotype was seen many times. The chain employs TRBV3-1 and TRBJ2-2; no clear D gene. The CDR3 is made up of 12 amino acids. Germline V gene lookup returns CDR1 LGHDT and CDR2 YNNKEL (reference sequence). V was trimmed by 0 bases and J by 11 bases, leaving 7 bases between them. CDR3 sequence (DNA): TGTGCCAGCAGCCAAGAAGGTCCCGAGCTGTTTTTT. Translation: CASSQEGPELFF. The variable domain in full, completed from reference TRBV3-1 and TRBJ2-2, reads DTAVSQTPKYLVTQMGNDKSIKCEQNLGHDTMYWYKQDSKKFLKIMFSYNNKELIINETVPNRFSPKSPDKAHLNLHINSLELGDSAVYFCASSQEGPELFFGEGSRLTVL.

This clonotype was observed many times. The chain carries TRBV5-6 and TRBJ2-5; D gene ambiguous. Looked up from germline, CDR1 is SGHDT and CDR2 is YYEEEE. Trimming shortened V by 2 bases and J by 2 bases, and 13 bases separated the two germline ends. The CDR3 is 15 amino acids. CDR3 in DNA: TGTGCCAGCAGCTTCCGAGACGGTGTTCAAGAGACCCAGTACTTC. Translated: CASSFRDGVQETQYF. The full variable domain, rest sourced from reference TRBV5-6 and TRBJ2-5, is DAGVTQSPTHLIKTRGQQVTLRCSPKSGHDTVSWYQQALGQGPQFIFQYYEEEERQRGNFPDRFSGHQFPNYSSELNVNALLLGDSALYLCASSFRDGVQETQYFGPGTRLLVL.

This clonotype is labeled medium-sized. This CDR3 is CASSEVLAPPYEQYF. The CDR3 region has the DNA TGTGCCAGCAGTGAAGTATTAGCTCCTCCCTACGAGCAGTACTTC. V usage is TRBV2 and J usage is TRBJ2-7, with D uncertain. Germline V gene sequence: CDR1 SNHLY, CDR2 FYNNEI. The CDR3 is 15 residues long. The ends were cut back, 1 base at V and 2 bases at J, with 12 bases in the middle. The variable domain in full, with the rest retrieved from reference TRBV2 and TRBJ2-7, is EPEVTQTPSHQVTQMGQEVILRCVPISNHLYFYWYRQILGQKVEFLVSFYNNEISEKSEIFDDQFSVERPDGSNFTLKIRSTKLEDSAMYFCASSEVLAPPYEQYFGPGTRLTVT.

At least ten counts were recorded for this clonotype. The chain joins TRBV28 to TRBJ2-7; 7 bases fit TRBD2. V shed 7 bases and J 0 bases; nucleotides not matched to a gene: 6. Germline V gene data show CDR1 as MDHEN and CDR2 as SYDVKM. The CDR3 covers 14 residues. The CDR3 region is CASILRGDSYEQYF. DNA of the CDR3: TGTGCCAGCATTCTCCGGGGGGACTCCTACGAGCAGTACTTC.

This clonotype was recorded at least ten times. The V and J genes are TRBV7-9 and TRBJ2-7, with 7 bases matching TRBD1. The CDR3 length is 15 residues. With V trimmed by 5 bases and J by 0 bases, 7 bases remained unmatched. Germline V CDR1 and CDR2: SEHNR, FQNEAQ (reference sequence). This chain's CDR3 is CASSLGQRASYEQYF. The CDR3, as DNA: TGTGCCAGCAGCCTGGGACAGCGAGCCTCCTACGAGCAGTACTTC. The whole variable domain, remainder taken from reference TRBV7-9 and TRBJ2-7, is DTGVSQNPRHKITKRGQNVTFRCDPISEHNRLYWYRQTLGQGPEFLTYFQNEAQLEKSRLLSDRFSAERPKGSFSTLEIQRTEQGDSAMYLCASSLGQRASYEQYFGPGTRLTVT.

This clonotype was recorded a few times. This chain links TRBV18 with TRBJ2-6; TRBD2 agrees at 8 bases. CDR3 length: 20 residues. V trimming: 3 bases; J trimming: 0 bases; junction bases outside the gene matches: 13. The germline CDR1 and CDR2 sequences are KGHSH and LQKENI. CDR3: CASSPGSGGPSLSGANVLTF. The CDR3 region has the DNA TGTGCCAGCTCACCGGGAAGCGGGGGACCGTCCCTCTCTGGGGCCAACGTCCTGACTTTC.

This clonotype was seen at least ten times. The chain recombines TRBV27 with TRBJ2-3; D perhaps matches TRBD1 (5 bases). Germline values: CDR1 MNHEY, CDR2 SMNVEV (reference sequence). This CDR3 contains 17 residues. Between the trimmed V and J ends, which lost 5 bases and 4 bases, there was a span of 22 bases. The CDR3 region is CASSARRQPNRSDTQYF. DNA of the CDR3: TGTGCCAGCAGTGCCCGCCGACAGCCGAACAGGTCAGATACGCAGTATTTT.

This clonotype was observed at least ten times. V is TRBV28 and J is TRBJ2-7; 10 nucleotides align to TRBD2. Germline CDR1 MDHEN, CDR2 SYDVKM. The V gene end was trimmed by 10 bases and the J gene end by 2 bases; junction bases not matched to a gene: 5. CDR3 length equals 13 residues. The CDR3 DNA sequence: TGTGCCACGAGGACTAGCGGTCCCTACGAGCAGTACTTC. Amino acid sequence: CATRTSGPYEQYF.

V is TRBV12-3 or TRBV12-4 and J is TRBJ1-5; no reliable D call. Trimming left V 5 bases short and J 4 bases short, with 6 bases between. The CDR3 sequence is 12 residues long. The DNA of the CDR3 is TGTGCCAGCAGTGCTCAGAATCAGCCCCAGCATTTT. Translated, it gives CASSAQNQPQHF.

This clonotype appeared many times. The chain recombines TRBV12-3 or TRBV12-4 with TRBJ2-6; no firm D call. The CDR3 runs 15 residues. V lost 4 bases, J lost 4 bases, and 11 bases lay in between. This CDR3 reads CASSYDGRGANVLTF. In nucleotides, the CDR3 is TGTGCCAGCAGTTACGACGGAAGGGGGGCCAACGTCCTGACTTTC.

DNA for the CDR3: TGCAGTGCTAGGGCCAGCGGCGGATGGGGTAGCGGGAGGGGCCTTGCTGTGGATACGCAGTATTTT. This codes for CSARASGGWGSGRGLAVDTQYF. V is TRBV20-1 and J is TRBJ2-3; 11 bases line up with TRBD2. V was pared by 3 bases and J by 6 bases, with 29 bases of the junction left unmatched. This CDR3 has 22 amino acids. Germline CDR1 and CDR2: DFQATT and SNEGSKA (reference sequence).

This clonotype occurred many times. This sequence joins TRBV29-1 and TRBJ2-1, with 9 positions matching TRBD1. V dropped 3 bases and J dropped 3; count of bases not matched to a gene: 0. The CDR3 consists of 13 residues. CDR1 is SQVTM, CDR2 ANQGSEA, per germline. CDR3: CSVEGQGYNEQFF. The CDR3 DNA follows: TGCAGCGTTGAGGGACAGGGCTACAATGAGCAGTTCTTC.

Remarks on this clonotype: The missing conserved phenylalanine or tryptophan at the end of this CDR3 makes a read error likely. The chain combines TRBV7-3 with TRBJ2-7; TRBD2 is a possible D gene (7 bases). Germline CDR1 is SGHTA and CDR2 is FQGTGA. This CDR3 contains 15 residues. V was trimmed by 0 bases and J by 10 bases, leaving 19 bases between them. For the CDR3, the DNA is TGTGCCAGCAGCTTAACGGGGGGGCCCGGGGCCGATCAGTACCTC. Its protein product is CASSLTGGPGADQYL.

The CDR3 protein is CASSLTGTRFLTF. Here the CDR3 DNA reads TGTGCCAGCAGCTTAACCGGGACGCGGTTCCTGACTTTC. This sequence joins TRBV7-3 and TRBJ2-6; either TRBD1 or TRBD2 may supply D (5 bases each). Germline CDR1 SGHTA, CDR2 FQGTGA. This CDR3 spans 13 amino acids. Trimming stripped 0 bases from V and 14 bases from J, with 11 bases between. Drawing the rest from reference TRBV7-3 and TRBJ2-6, the complete variable domain is GAGVSQTPSNKVTEKGKYVELRCDPISGHTALYWYRQSLGQGPEFLIYFQGTGAADDSGLPNDRFFAVRPEGSVSTLKIQRTERGDSAVYLCASSLTGTRFLTFGAGSRLTVL.

Many counts were recorded for this clonotype. The chain uses TRBV5-1 and TRBJ2-1; tentatively, D is TRBD1 or TRBD2 (5 bases each). V dropped 0 bases and J dropped 10 bases, with 11 bases sitting between them. This CDR3 contains 13 residues. CDR1 is SGHRS, CDR2 YFSETQ, per germline. CDR3 nucleotide sequence: TGCGCCAGCAGCTTGGGAGGGGCTCAAGAGCAGTTCTTC. Residues: CASSLGGAQEQFF.

This clonotype is judged medium-sized. V and J are TRBV25-1 and TRBJ1-2; unclear D gene. With 4 bases removed from V and 6 bases from J, the gap between germline ends came to 18 bases. Germline CDR1 is MGHDK and CDR2 is SYGVNS. The CDR3 loop spans 15 amino acids. The CDR3 is CASSGQQRSTHGYTF. The CDR3 bases are TGTGCCAGCAGTGGCCAACAGAGATCCACGCATGGCTACACCTTC.

V gene TRBV12-3 or TRBV12-4 combines with J gene TRBJ2-7, with D possibly called TRBD1 or TRBD2 (5 bases each). CDR3 size: 12 residues. V lost 8 bases and J 5 bases, leaving 13 bases between the germline ends. As DNA, the CDR3 is TGTGCCAGCTCCCGGGGCAGGGACGAGCAGTACTTC. It is translated as CASSRGRDEQYF.